The 17 T cell receptor beta chains listed next were all sequenced from one sample in a study of cytomegalovirus exposure and HLA in healthy donors. With 60 Vbeta and 13 Jbeta primers, the PCR was carried out. Some clones are missing from TCRdb's copy, which holds only in-frame ones; the method was immunoSEQ multiplex PCR. The sample carries 160,000 or so clones, around four fifths recorded once. The material sequenced was PBMCs. All receptors come from a woman aged 30 to 39 in good health and CMV-seronegative.

This clone was recorded only once. The rearrangement links TRBV5-1 to TRBJ2-3, with 8 bases fitting TRBD2. CDR1 is SGHRS and CDR2 is YFSETQ in the germline V gene. V gave up 4 bases and J gave up 5 bases; unmatched junction bases: 6. The CDR3 is made up of 14 amino acids. CDR3 sequence reads: CASSRGLGRDTQYF. As DNA, the CDR3 is TGCGCCAGCAGCCGGGGACTAGGAAGAGATACGCAGTATTTT. The full variable domain, in which reference TRBV5-1 and TRBJ2-3 provide the parts outside the CDR3, is KAGVTQTPRYLIKTRGQQVTLSCSPISGHRSVSWYQQTPGQGLQFLFEYFSETQRNKGNFPGRFSGRQFSNSRSEMNVSTLELGDSALYLCASSRGLGRDTQYFGPGTRLTVL.

This chain connects TRBV30 to TRBJ1-2; D gene ambiguous. CDR1 and CDR2 from the germline V gene are GTSNPN and SVGIG (reference sequence). The V and J ends lost 8 bases and 8 bases respectively, with 15 bases between them. This CDR3 has 11 residues. Written as DNA, the CDR3 is TGTGCCCGACACGGAGGAAACGGCTACACCTTC. Its translation: CARHGGNGYTF.

This chain joins TRBV15 and TRBJ2-1; D possibly corresponds to TRBD1 (6 bases). CDR1 is LNHNV, CDR2 YYDKDF, per germline (reference sequence). Trimming took off 0 bases at V and 4 bases at J, with 13 bases between the two ends. The CDR3 is 16 amino acids. In DNA form, the CDR3 reads TGTGCCACCAGCAGAGACGGGACACAATCTTACAATGAGCAGTTCTTC. Amino acids: CATSRDGTQSYNEQFF.

This rearrangement joins TRBV29-1 to TRBJ2-7; 11 bases match TRBD1. The V and J ends lost 4 bases and 3 bases, in that order; junction bases with no gene match: 5. The germline V gene has CDR1 SQVTM and CDR2 ANQGSEA. The length of the CDR3 is 14 residues. The CDR3 reads CSVATGTGGYEQYF. The CDR3 nucleotides are TGCAGCGTTGCCACCGGGACAGGGGGCTACGAGCAGTACTTC.

This clone was found once. The chain links TRBV11-3 to TRBJ1-1; D not certain. Between the trimmed V and J ends, which lost 2 bases and 4 bases, there was a span of 8 bases. CDR3 size: 13 residues. Germline loops: CDR1 SGHNT, CDR2 YENEEA. The chain's CDR3 is CASSLSPGTEAFF. CDR3 nucleotide sequence: TGTGCCAGCAGCTTATCCCCCGGCACTGAAGCTTTCTTT.

This rearrangement joins TRBV7-3 to TRBJ1-1; D might be TRBD1 (5 bases). V shed 1 base and J shed 3 bases, with 9 bases lying between them. CDR3 length: 14 residues. In germline, CDR1 is SGHTA, CDR2 FQGTGA. CDR3 DNA: TGTGCCAGCAGCTTAAAAGGGGATCACACTGAAGCTTTCTTT. Translated, it gives CASSLKGDHTEAFF.

The genes are TRBV2 and TRBJ2-7; 7 nucleotides agree with TRBD2. This CDR3 spans 14 amino acids. Germline V gene lookup returns CDR1 SNHLY and CDR2 FYNNEI. Trimming cost V 6 bases and J 3 bases; bases outside gene matches: 8. CDR3 loop: CASRGTTGDYEQYF. Written as DNA, the CDR3 is TGTGCCAGCAGAGGGACTACTGGAGACTACGAGCAGTACTTC.

The rearrangement joins TRBV29-1 to TRBJ1-1; 8 nucleotides match TRBD1. Trimming removed 7 bases from V and 1 base from J; junction bases left unmatched: 14. CDR1 and CDR2 (germline): SQVTM, ANQGSEA. This CDR3 has 16 residues. CDR3 sequence (DNA): TGCAGCGCTCCAAGGGCTAAAGGGACAGGGAACACTGAAGCTTTCTTT. It yields the protein CSAPRAKGTGNTEAFF.

This chain connects TRBV18 to TRBJ1-6; D possibly corresponds to TRBD1 (5 bases). CDR3 length equals 15 residues. V was shortened by 2 bases and J by 11 bases, with 16 bases between the two germline ends. Germline CDR1 reads KGHSH; CDR2 reads LQKENI. The CDR3 nucleotides are TGTGCCAGCTCACCAAAGGCCAGGGATGATGCACCCCTCCACTTT. Its protein product is CASSPKARDDAPLHF. Full variable domain (remainder filled in from reference TRBV18 and TRBJ1-6): NAGVMQNPRHLVRRRGQEARLRCSPMKGHSHVYWYRQLPEEGLKFMVYLQKENIIDESGMPKERFSAEFPKEGPSILRIQQVVRGDSAAYFCASSPKARDDAPLHFGNGTRLTVT.

The chain is built from TRBV9 and TRBJ1-2; 10 bases agree with TRBD1. Trimming removed 0 bases from V and 8 bases from J; junction bases left unmatched: 7. The CDR3 has 15 amino acids. Germline V gives CDR1 SGDLS, CDR2 YYNGEE. The CDR3 reads CASSVGLDRGLGYTF. The CDR3 coding sequence is TGTGCCAGCAGCGTAGGTCTCGACAGGGGGCTGGGCTACACCTTC.

The chain carries TRBV4-1 and TRBJ1-6; D is perhaps TRBD1 (6 bases). The CDR3 consists of 16 residues. V gave up 3 bases and J gave up 4 bases, with 13 bases separating them. Looked up from germline, CDR1 is MGHRA and CDR2 is YSYEKL. The CDR3 nucleotides read TGCGCCAGCAGCCATAACCGGGACAATTATAATTCACCCCTCCACTTT. It yields the protein CASSHNRDNYNSPLHF.

The chain carries TRBV28 and TRBJ1-2; D is unclear. CDR3 length: 15 residues. Deletions cut 6 bases from V and 8 bases from J, with 22 bases between. CDR1 is MDHEN and CDR2 is SYDVKM in the germline V gene. The CDR3 DNA reads TGTGCCAGCAGCCCAGCCCTCGGGAGGGTAGGAGGCTACACCTTC. Translating it yields CASSPALGRVGGYTF.

This clone has just one count. The chain carries TRBV28 and TRBJ2-3; 8 nucleotides match TRBD2. The CDR3 covers 13 residues. Germline CDR1 is MDHEN and CDR2 is SYDVKM. Germline trimming cut 10 bases from V and 4 bases from J; bases unmatched to any gene: 7. The CDR3 nucleotides are TGTGCCACTAACACGGGGGGGCCAGATACGCAGTATTTT. This encodes CATNTGGPDTQYF.

This clone was recorded once. The rearrangement joins TRBV11-2 to TRBJ2-7; D gene uncertain. V lost 0 bases and J 0 bases, leaving 3 bases between the germline ends. CDR1 is SGHAT, CDR2 FQNNGV, per germline. The CDR3 runs 13 residues. The CDR3 region has the DNA TGTGCCAGCAGCTTAGAGAGCTCCTACGAGCAGTACTTC. Translated, it gives CASSLESSYEQYF.

This clone was found a few times. This chain joins TRBV6-1 and TRBJ1-1; maybe TRBD1 (6 bases). Germline lookup yields CDR1 MNHNS and CDR2 SASEGT. The V end lost 2 bases, the J end lost 5 bases, and 18 bases lay between the germline ends. The CDR3 consists of 16 residues. In DNA, the CDR3 is TGTGCCAGCAGTGAACTGCTCACAGGGCTGGAAACTGAAGCTTTCTTT. Encoded protein: CASSELLTGLETEAFF.

The chain couples TRBV25-1 to TRBJ1-1, with D possibly TRBD1 on 5 matching bases. Germline CDR1 is MGHDK and CDR2 is SYGVNS. This CDR3 has 14 residues. Trimming pared 1 base from V and 7 bases from J, leaving 13 bases between. CDR3 region: CASSELVHQGEAFF. CDR3 in DNA: TGTGCCAGCAGTGAATTAGTTCACCAGGGTGAAGCTTTCTTT.

The chain employs TRBV6-6 and TRBJ1-3; 8 bases map to TRBD1. Germline lookup yields CDR1 MNHNY and CDR2 SVGAGI (reference sequence). The J segment lost 4 bases and the V segment lost 5 bases, leaving 4 bases of the junction unmatched. This CDR3 has 14 amino acids. CDR3 amino acids: CASSPDRGGNTIYF. The CDR3 nucleotides are TGTGCCAGCAGTCCCGACAGGGGAGGAAACACCATATATTTT.